A selection of T cell receptor beta chains follows, all from one sample in a study of early stage breast cancer tumors. Sequenced by immunoSEQ multiplex PCR; TCRdb stores in-frame clones only, minus some. This table holds tens of thousands of clones, around 72% found once. Material for sequencing was blood. The source of these receptors is a person in their fifties with breast cancer. Each CDR3 is given with its conserved first and last residue. D genes are given only for firm matches. Rows give clone size only sometimes, using once, few, many, or a class for an expanded clone.

J gene: TRBJ2-3; D gene: TRBD2; V gene: TRBV7-9; clone size: NA; CDR3 protein: CASSFDSGRAKDTQYF; CDR3 DNA: TGTGCCAGCAGCTTCGATAGCGGGAGGGCAAAAGATACGCAGTATTTT
J gene: TRBJ2-3; D gene: TRBD2; V gene: TRBV7-8; clone size: NA; CDR3 protein: CASSAHRTRVTDTQYF; CDR3 DNA: TGTGCCAGCAGCGCTCACCGGACTAGGGTCACAGATACGCAGTATTTT
J gene: TRBJ1-2; D gene: TRBD1; V gene: TRBV6-5; clone size: NA; CDR3 protein: CASSYGTGGYYGYTF; CDR3 DNA: TGTGCCAGCAGTTACGGGACAGGGGGGTACTATGGCTACACCTTC
J gene: TRBJ1-2; D gene: TRBD1; V gene: TRBV11-2; clone size: NA; CDR3 protein: CASSSPTGGLYGYTF; CDR3 DNA: TGTGCCAGCAGCTCCCCGACAGGGGGTCTCTATGGCTACACCTTC
J gene: TRBJ1-2; D gene: NA; V gene: TRBV19; clone size: NA; CDR3 protein: CASSTLDGAGRANYGYTF; CDR3 DNA: TGTGCCAGTAGTACCCTAGATGGGGCAGGAAGAGCTAACTATGGCTACACCTTC
J gene: TRBJ1-4; D gene: TRBD1; V gene: TRBV30; clone size: few; CDR3 protein: CAGDRGSGEKLFF; CDR3 DNA: TGTGCCGGAGACAGGGGGTCGGGTGAAAAACTGTTTTTT
J gene: TRBJ1-5; D gene: NA; V gene: TRBV9; clone size: NA; CDR3 protein: CASSVGPRVGQPQHF; CDR3 DNA: TGTGCCAGCAGCGTAGGCCCGAGGGTTGGACAGCCCCAGCATTTT
J gene: TRBJ2-7; D gene: NA; V gene: TRBV7-6; clone size: few; CDR3 protein: CASSFGSAYEQYF; CDR3 DNA: TGTGCCAGCAGCTTCGGTAGCGCCTACGAGCAGTACTTC
J gene: TRBJ2-7; D gene: TRBD1; V gene: TRBV29-1; clone size: NA; CDR3 protein: CSVGSDRVSEQYF; CDR3 DNA: TGCAGCGTTGGTTCTGACAGGGTTTCCGAGCAGTACTTC
J gene: TRBJ2-7; D gene: NA; V gene: TRBV11-2; clone size: NA; CDR3 protein: CASSLAGPGYEQYF; CDR3 DNA: TGTGCCAGCAGCTTGGCAGGCCCCGGCTACGAGCAGTACTTC
J gene: TRBJ2-1; D gene: TRBD2; V gene: TRBV7-9; clone size: few; CDR3 protein: CASSLETSGGNEQFF; CDR3 DNA: TGTGCCAGCAGCTTAGAGACTAGCGGGGGGAATGAGCAGTTCTTC
J gene: TRBJ2-5; D gene: NA; V gene: TRBV7-2; clone size: NA; CDR3 protein: CASSLLVTQYF; CDR3 DNA: TGTGCCAGCAGCTTATTAGTGACCCAGTACTTC
J gene: TRBJ1-1; D gene: NA; V gene: TRBV29-1; clone size: NA; CDR3 protein: CSVLQGRTEAFF; CDR3 DNA: TGCAGCGTTCTTCAGGGTCGTACTGAAGCTTTCTTT
J gene: TRBJ1-1; D gene: NA; V gene: TRBV5-1; clone size: NA; CDR3 protein: CASSFGISNTEAFF; CDR3 DNA: TGCGCCAGCAGCTTCGGGATCTCCAACACTGAAGCTTTCTTT
J gene: TRBJ2-5; D gene: TRBD1; V gene: TRBV7-8; clone size: once; CDR3 protein: CASSFTGVETQYF; CDR3 DNA: TGTGCCAGCAGCTTTACAGGGGTAGAGACCCAGTACTTC
J gene: TRBJ2-7; D gene: TRBD2; V gene: TRBV10-3; clone size: NA; CDR3 protein: CAITTGTSPTEQYF; CDR3 DNA: TGTGCCATCACCACGGGGACTAGTCCTACCGAGCAGTACTTC
J gene: TRBJ1-2; D gene: TRBD1; V gene: TRBV11-2; clone size: NA; CDR3 protein: CASSLTGGAYGYTF; CDR3 DNA: TGTGCCAGCAGCTTGACAGGGGGCGCCTATGGCTACACCTTC
J gene: TRBJ2-2; D gene: NA; V gene: TRBV6-5; clone size: NA; CDR3 protein: CASSYVEDTGELFF; CDR3 DNA: TGTGCCAGCAGTTACGTAGAGGACACCGGGGAGCTGTTTTTT
J gene: TRBJ1-5; D gene: NA; V gene: TRBV2; clone size: NA; CDR3 protein: CASSERVNSNQPQHF; CDR3 DNA: TGTGCCAGCAGTGAGAGGGTAAATAGCAATCAGCCCCAGCATTTT
J gene: TRBJ2-5; D gene: TRBD2; V gene: TRBV11-2; clone size: NA; CDR3 protein: CASSLAGTSGVETQYF; CDR3 DNA: TGTGCCAGCAGCTTAGCCGGGACTAGCGGGGTGGAGACCCAGTACTTC
J gene: TRBJ1-2; D gene: TRBD1; V gene: TRBV18; clone size: NA; CDR3 protein: CASSPGQGALDGYTF; CDR3 DNA: TGTGCCAGCTCACCAGGACAGGGGGCGCTGGATGGCTACACCTTC
J gene: TRBJ1-4; D gene: NA; V gene: TRBV12-5; clone size: NA; CDR3 protein: CASGLVRGATNEKLFF; CDR3 DNA: TGTGCTAGTGGTTTGGTACGCGGTGCAACTAATGAAAAACTGTTTTTT
J gene: TRBJ2-3; D gene: TRBD2; V gene: TRBV10-3; clone size: NA; CDR3 protein: CAISPGLASDTQYF; CDR3 DNA: TGTGCCATCAGCCCGGGACTAGCTTCAGATACGCAGTATTTT
J gene: TRBJ1-1; D gene: NA; V gene: TRBV9; clone size: NA; CDR3 protein: CASSVPRENENTEAFF; CDR3 DNA: TGTGCCAGCAGCGTCCCCCGGGAGAACGAAAACACTGAAGCTTTCTTT
J gene: TRBJ2-1; D gene: TRBD2; V gene: TRBV15; clone size: NA; CDR3 protein: CATSRDRGELQDEQFF; CDR3 DNA: TGTGCCACCAGCAGAGATCGGGGGGAACTACAGGATGAGCAGTTCTTC
J gene: TRBJ2-5; D gene: TRBD1; V gene: TRBV5-1; clone size: NA; CDR3 protein: CASSFDRAGQETQYF; CDR3 DNA: TGCGCCAGCAGCTTTGACAGGGCCGGCCAAGAGACCCAGTACTTC
J gene: TRBJ2-7; D gene: TRBD2; V gene: TRBV7-3; clone size: once; CDR3 protein: CASSTGTSGTYEQYF; CDR3 DNA: TGTGCCAGCAGCACCGGGACTAGCGGGACCTACGAGCAGTACTTC
J gene: TRBJ1-5; D gene: TRBD1; V gene: TRBV5-6; clone size: NA; CDR3 protein: CASSLGRGLGNQPQHF; CDR3 DNA: TGTGCCAGCAGCTTGGGGAGGGGGCTAGGCAATCAGCCCCAGCATTTT
J gene: TRBJ1-1; D gene: NA; V gene: TRBV29-1; clone size: NA; CDR3 protein: CSVEERVGTEAFF; CDR3 DNA: TGCAGCGTTGAAGAACGGGTGGGCACTGAAGCTTTCTTT
J gene: TRBJ2-4; D gene: TRBD2; V gene: TRBV5-1; clone size: NA; CDR3 protein: CASRAGLAGGQNIQYF; CDR3 DNA: TGCGCCAGCAGAGCGGGACTAGCGGGGGGGCAGAACATTCAGTACTTC
J gene: TRBJ2-7; D gene: TRBD2; V gene: TRBV27; clone size: NA; CDR3 protein: CASSPGTSGMGQYF; CDR3 DNA: TGTGCCAGCAGCCCCGGGACTAGCGGGATGGGGCAGTACTTC
J gene: TRBJ2-3; D gene: NA; V gene: TRBV2; clone size: NA; CDR3 protein: CASSVGNTDTQYF; CDR3 DNA: TGTGCCAGCAGTGTCGGGAACACAGATACGCAGTATTTT
J gene: TRBJ2-1; D gene: TRBD2; V gene: TRBV18; clone size: NA; CDR3 protein: CASSPPSGSDEQFF; CDR3 DNA: TGTGCCAGCTCACCACCTAGCGGGAGTGATGAGCAGTTCTTC
J gene: TRBJ2-1; D gene: TRBD2; V gene: TRBV5-1; clone size: NA; CDR3 protein: CASSLAGGLEQFF; CDR3 DNA: TGCGCCAGCAGCTTGGCGGGAGGGCTTGAGCAGTTCTTC
J gene: TRBJ1-1; D gene: TRBD1; V gene: TRBV5-4; clone size: NA; CDR3 protein: CASSLGTGGNTEAFF; CDR3 DNA: TGTGCCAGCAGCTTGGGGACAGGGGGGAACACTGAAGCTTTCTTT
J gene: TRBJ2-1; D gene: NA; V gene: TRBV20-1; clone size: NA; CDR3 protein: CSARLASEQFF; CDR3 DNA: TGCAGTGCTAGACTGGCTAGTGAGCAGTTCTTC
J gene: TRBJ1-2; D gene: TRBD1; V gene: TRBV6-5; clone size: NA; CDR3 protein: CASSYGTGNYGYTF; CDR3 DNA: TGTGCCAGCAGTTACGGGACAGGGAACTATGGCTACACCTTC
J gene: TRBJ1-1; D gene: NA; V gene: TRBV30; clone size: NA; CDR3 protein: CALVPQGMNTEAFF; CDR3 DNA: TGTGCTCTAGTGCCCCAGGGGATGAACACTGAAGCTTTCTTT
J gene: TRBJ1-2; D gene: TRBD1; V gene: TRBV10-2; clone size: few; CDR3 protein: CASGATGVDYGYTF; CDR3 DNA: TGCGCCAGCGGGGCGACAGGGGTGGACTATGGCTACACCTTC
J gene: TRBJ1-1; D gene: TRBD1; V gene: TRBV29-1; clone size: NA; CDR3 protein: CSTGGQGYMNTEAFF; CDR3 DNA: TGCAGCACTGGGGGACAGGGCTATATGAACACTGAAGCTTTCTTT
J gene: TRBJ1-2; D gene: TRBD1; V gene: TRBV7-8; clone size: NA; CDR3 protein: CASSVDRWANYGYTF; CDR3 DNA: TGTGCCAGCAGCGTGGACAGGTGGGCTAACTATGGCTACACCTTC
J gene: TRBJ1-1; D gene: NA; V gene: TRBV6-5; clone size: NA; CDR3 protein: CASSYFDTTEAFF; CDR3 DNA: TGTGCCAGCAGTTACTTTGACACCACTGAAGCTTTCTTT